This T cell receptor beta chain was retrieved from a study of cytomegalovirus exposure and HLA in healthy donors (dated by TCRdb to the late 2010s). Context from the whole study: A later analysis indicated that the 95 to 150 validation repertoires were generated on the platform also employed for the roughly 730 repertoires of the first cohort. The study aimed to test whether signatures of past pathogen exposure could be identified by cataloging public T cell receptors. The study combined high-throughput TCR immunosequencing, statistical association of individual TCRs with disease status, and machine learning to predict cytomegalovirus infection status. Along with the roughly 670-subject first cohort, a separate validation cohort of around 120 different subjects was used. What the study reported, not specific to this receptor: According to the authors, the approach could potentially be generalized to other disease states and immunological phenotypes. A later analysis found that TCRs clustered in the first cohort also tended to co-occur in the approximately 120 validation repertoires, with 94% of cluster scores above 0. In vitro tests confirmed that three of the cytomegalovirus-associated TCR beta chains recognize cytomegalovirus antigens. In both the original and validation cohorts, the classifier was reported to diagnose cytomegalovirus status with high specificity and sensitivity. All 120 or so repertoires were used to score co-occurrence in the validation cohort in a later analysis, because that analysis had no HLA typing for the cohort. Most TCR sequences were seen in very few donors, while some public TCRs were found in many individuals. The study gave a list of about 160 TCR beta chains associated with cytomegalovirus.

The method behind the library was the immunoSEQ multiplex PCR assay. Under the source paper's analysis protocol: To diagnose cytomegalovirus status from the catalog of TCR beta chain sequences, a statistical classification framework was built. As stored in TCRdb, this immuneACCESS dataset retains in-frame rearrangements with V and J assigned. A fraction of the clones does not appear; measured against another copy, unresolved V genes explain less than half of the discrepancy, and the remainder lacks a known reason. The V and J calls and the clone size are those of that table, but D and trimming were determined from the DNA. This sample is represented by 150,000 or so clones; around nine tenths of them were singletons. 20% to 25% of the sample comes from the top ten. In the germline V gene (reference sequence), CDR1 corresponds to MNHEY and CDR2 to SMNVEV. The trim is 4 bases for V and 0 bases for J, with a gap of 13 bases between the germline ends. The CDR3 holds 15 amino acids from the cysteine to the phenylalanine. Only the CDR3 DNA is retained, 45 bases long and in frame from the first base.

On this clone itself: Its recognized antigen is unknown. Base qualities are not provided; no much larger clone lies one nucleotide away.

The donors were included in the validation cohort of roughly 130 subjects, a group kept apart from the approximately 650-subject first cohort. The receptor was isolated from a man aged 18 to 29 in good health and CMV-seropositive. The sample comprised PBMCs. The sequence is built from TRBV27 and TRBJ2-7, and the D gene may be TRBD2, 6 bases matching. CDR3 protein: CASSSLAVRSYEQYF. The DNA sequence is given as TGTGCCAGCAGTTCTTTAGCGGTCCGCTCCTACGAGCAGTACTTC.